This paragraph covers one T cell receptor (beta chain) sequence. Its cognate antigen is unknown. The same CDR3 also results from other DNA sequences found in this sample. This was a deep-level run. Profiling relied on immunoSEQ multiplex PCR, and the TCRdb table lists in-frame clones only, not all of them. The data hold fewer than 1.8 million clones, with around 98.5% observed a single time. The split of CD4+ cells yielded CD45RA+ naive and CD45RA-negative memory subsets. The data were taken from a study of shared clonotypes between healthy human individuals. Findings and caveats of the study: Only blood was sampled, and tissue TCR repertoires likely differ from blood ones. Some clonotypes were shared by all four sorted-subset donors, while others were not shared. The non-shared ones had lower generation probabilities than the shared ones.

This CDR3 is 14 amino acids long. The germline V and J ends were trimmed by 1 base and 0 bases, with 5 bases remaining between them. The germline gives CDR1 SGHRS, CDR2 YFSETQ. This clonotype originated in a man younger than 45 in good health. The gene calls are TRBV5-1 and TRBJ1-3; no clear D gene. Sequencing was carried out using naive CD4+ T cells sorted from blood. Subset: CD45RA+ positively selected. The CDR3 region has the DNA TGCGCCAGCAGCTTGACGGACTCTGGAAACACCATATATTTT. Protein: CASSLTDSGNTIYF.